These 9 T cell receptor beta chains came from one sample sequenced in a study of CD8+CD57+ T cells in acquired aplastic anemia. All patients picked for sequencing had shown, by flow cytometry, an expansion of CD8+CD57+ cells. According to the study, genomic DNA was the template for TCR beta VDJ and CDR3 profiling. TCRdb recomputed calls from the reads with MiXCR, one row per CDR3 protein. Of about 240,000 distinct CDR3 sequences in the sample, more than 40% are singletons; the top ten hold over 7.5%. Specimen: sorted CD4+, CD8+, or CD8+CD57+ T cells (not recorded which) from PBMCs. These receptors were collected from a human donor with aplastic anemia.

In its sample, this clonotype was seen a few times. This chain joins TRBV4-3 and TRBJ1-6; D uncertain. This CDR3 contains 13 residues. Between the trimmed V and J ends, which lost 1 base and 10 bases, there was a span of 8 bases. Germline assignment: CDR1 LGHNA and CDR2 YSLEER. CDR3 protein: CASSQVLGSPLHF. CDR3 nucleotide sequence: TGCGCCAGCAGCCAAGTCTTAGGATCACCCCTCCACTTT.

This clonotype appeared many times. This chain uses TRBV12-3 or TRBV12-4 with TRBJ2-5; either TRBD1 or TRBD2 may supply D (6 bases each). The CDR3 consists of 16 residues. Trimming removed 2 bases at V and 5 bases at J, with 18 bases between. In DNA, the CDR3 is TGTGCCAGCAGTTTAAGGGGGGTCCGACCCGATGAGACCCAGTACTTC. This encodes CASSLRGVRPDETQYF.

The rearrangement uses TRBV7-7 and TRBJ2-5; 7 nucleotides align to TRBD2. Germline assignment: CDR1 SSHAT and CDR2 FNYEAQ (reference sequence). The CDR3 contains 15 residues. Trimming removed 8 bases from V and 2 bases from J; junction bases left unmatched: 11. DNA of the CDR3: TGTGCCAGCTCACCCGCTAGCGGATCTCAAGAGACCCAGTACTTC. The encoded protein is CASSPASGSQETQYF.

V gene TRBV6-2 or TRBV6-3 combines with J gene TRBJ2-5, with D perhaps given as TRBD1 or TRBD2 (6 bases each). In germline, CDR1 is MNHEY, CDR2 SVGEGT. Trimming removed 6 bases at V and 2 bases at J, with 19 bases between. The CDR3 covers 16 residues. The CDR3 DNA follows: TGTGCCAGCAGCTGGACTGCCGGGGGCTTACAAGAGACCCAGTACTTC. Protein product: CASSWTAGGLQETQYF.

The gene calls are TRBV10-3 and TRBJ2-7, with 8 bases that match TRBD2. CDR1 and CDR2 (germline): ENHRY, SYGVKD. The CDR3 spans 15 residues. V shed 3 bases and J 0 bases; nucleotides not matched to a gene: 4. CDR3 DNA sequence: TGTGCCATCAGTGAATTAGCGGGGCGCTCCTACGAGCAGTACTTC. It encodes CAISELAGRSYEQYF.

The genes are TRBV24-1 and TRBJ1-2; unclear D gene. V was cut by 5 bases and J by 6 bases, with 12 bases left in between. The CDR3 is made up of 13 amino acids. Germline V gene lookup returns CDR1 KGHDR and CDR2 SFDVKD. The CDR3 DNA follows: TGTGCCACCAGTGTTTCCTTTGCGGATGGCTACACCTTC. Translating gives CATSVSFADGYTF.

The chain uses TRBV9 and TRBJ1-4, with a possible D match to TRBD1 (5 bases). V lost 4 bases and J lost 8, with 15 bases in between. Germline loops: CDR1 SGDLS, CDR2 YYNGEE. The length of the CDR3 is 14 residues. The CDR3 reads CASSRGTSREKLFF. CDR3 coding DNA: TGTGCCAGCAGCCGCGGGACGTCCCGGGAAAAACTGTTTTTT.

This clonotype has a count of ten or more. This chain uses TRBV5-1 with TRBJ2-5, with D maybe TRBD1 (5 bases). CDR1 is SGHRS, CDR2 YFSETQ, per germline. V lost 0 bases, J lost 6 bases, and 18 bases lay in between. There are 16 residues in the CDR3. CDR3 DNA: TGCGCCAGCAGCTTGGGCCTTCAGGGTCCTCCGAAGACCCAGTACTTC. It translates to CASSLGLQGPPKTQYF.

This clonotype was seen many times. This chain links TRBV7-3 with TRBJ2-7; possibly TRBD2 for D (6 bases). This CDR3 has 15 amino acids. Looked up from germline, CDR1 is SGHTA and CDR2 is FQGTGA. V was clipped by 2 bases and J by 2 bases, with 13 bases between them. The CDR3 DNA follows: TGTGCCAGCAGCTTAGAGGCCGGGGGACCCTACGAGCAGTACTTC. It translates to CASSLEAGGPYEQYF.